Sequencing of this TCR beta chain was carried out in a study of PD-L1 blockade in urothelial cancer. Study-level information: The year 2014 saw patients start atezolizumab, 1,200 mg intravenously every 3 weeks. The median number of T cells present in blood samples was 130,000 to 150,000.

Into every PCR, synthetic TCR analog templates were spiked. Here immunoSEQ multiplex PCR was the method, and the copy in TCRdb shows in-frame clones only, minus some. This sample yields roughly 38,000 clones, of which roughly four fifths are seen a single time; roughly 6.4% belongs to the top ten. Time point: pretreatment peripheral blood. The CDR3 is 14 amino acids. In germline, CDR1 is LGHNA, CDR2 YNFKEQ. The V and J ends lost 5 bases and 4 bases, in that order; junction bases with no gene match: 5. The clonotype originates from a man in his 60s with urothelial cancer. The sequencing used PBMCs, collected around atezolizumab (anti-PD-L1) treatment. The rearrangement links TRBV4-2 to TRBJ2-7, with 10 nucleotides matching TRBD1. In DNA, the CDR3 is TGTGCCAGCAGCGTGGGACAGGGGAGATACGAGCAGTACTTC. Translation: CASSVGQGRYEQYF.